This TCR beta chain is drawn from a study of CD8 T cells in Susac syndrome. Study summary: Of the sequenced Susac syndrome patients, five or six had active disease and roughly eight were in remission.

After extraction with the RNeasy kit, about 0.5 to 1 ug of the RNA was reverse transcribed using random hexamers. Multiplex immunoSEQ PCR targeted 54 Vbeta and 13 Jbeta TCR beta segments. TCRdb re-analysed the immunoSEQ multiplex PCR reads in MiXCR, keeping a single row per CDR3 protein. Here the sample spans around 81,000 distinct CDR3 sequences, over 85% being singletons. The germline CDR1 and CDR2 sequences are SGDLS and YYNGEE. This CDR3 contains 15 residues. Trimming stripped 0 bases from V and 5 bases from J, with 14 bases between. The receptor was derived from a human donor with Susac syndrome. Sequencing input: CD8+ T cells from PBMCs. This rearrangement joins TRBV9 to TRBJ2-5; D is perhaps TRBD2 (5 bases). As DNA, the CDR3 is TGTGCCAGCAGCGTAGACAGCGGCCTAGGGGAGACCCAGTACTTC. It codes for CASSVDSGLGETQYF. Full variable domain (missing parts from reference TRBV9 and TRBJ2-5): DSGVTQTPKHLITATGQRVTLRCSPRSGDLSVYWYQQSLDQGLQFLIQYYNGEERAKGNILERFSAQQFPDLHSELNLSSLELGDSALYFCASSVDSGLGETQYFGPGTRLLVL.